Following are 21 T cell receptor beta chains from one sample sequenced in a study of T cell responses to AZD1222 COVID-19 vaccine. Sequenced by immunoSEQ multiplex PCR; TCRdb stores in-frame clones only, minus some. The repertoire includes around 200,000 clones, under 95% of them detected once, and around 1.6% sits in the top ten. The material was peripheral blood, obtained 28 days after the second AZD1222 dose. Receptor source: an adult who received the AZD1222 COVID-19 vaccine.

The rearrangement joins TRBV7-3 to TRBJ2-1, with 12 bases that match TRBD2. This CDR3 contains 17 residues. Germline lookup yields CDR1 SGHTA and CDR2 FQGTGA. Losses at the gene ends were 0 bases for V and 5 bases for J; bases not matched to a gene: 5. CDR3 protein: CASSLTFSSGGDNEQFF. Here the CDR3 DNA reads TGTGCCAGCAGCTTAACTTTCTCTAGCGGGGGGGACAATGAGCAGTTCTTC.

This clone was detected only a few times. The chain carries TRBV4-3 and TRBJ2-3, with 11 bases aligning to TRBD2. The V gene's germline CDR1 is LGHNA and CDR2 YSLEER. The V and J ends lost 4 bases and 6 bases, in that order; junction bases with no gene match: 6. The CDR3 loop spans 15 amino acids. CDR3 in amino acids: CASSRVASGGDTQYF. The CDR3 coding sequence is TGCGCCAGCAGCCGGGTGGCTAGCGGGGGGGATACGCAGTATTTT.

CDR3 residues: CASSLPISPAHESGEQFF. For the CDR3, the DNA is TGTGCCAGCAGCTTACCTATCAGCCCAGCGCATGAAAGTGGGGAGCAGTTCTTC. The V call is TRBV7-3, the J call TRBJ2-1; D is uncertain. CDR1 and CDR2 from the germline V gene are SGHTA and FQGTGA. This CDR3 comprises 18 residues. Trimming took off 2 bases at V and 10 bases at J, with 27 bases between the two ends.

The V and J genes are TRBV6-5 and TRBJ1-1; no reliable D call. The CDR3 extends over 13 amino acids. V was clipped by 7 bases and J by 2 bases, with 11 bases between them. Germline loops: CDR1 MNHEY, CDR2 SVGAGI. In nucleotides, the CDR3 is TGTGCCAGCACCAGAGTTTTTAACACTGAAGCTTTCTTT. Its translation is CASTRVFNTEAFF.

Worth noting for this clone: Other DNA sequences in this specimen translate into the identical CDR3. The chain uses TRBV19 and TRBJ2-7; 9 nucleotides agree with TRBD1. CDR1 and CDR2 (germline): LNHDA, SQIVND (reference sequence). CDR3 size: 14 residues. Trimming cost V 1 base and J 2 bases; bases outside gene matches: 0. This chain's CDR3 is CASSIGQGAYEQYF. For the CDR3, the DNA is TGTGCCAGTAGTATAGGACAGGGGGCCTACGAGCAGTACTTC.

CDR3 in amino acids: CASSRDRSYSNQPQHF. DNA of the CDR3: TGCGCCAGCAGCCGGGACAGATCGTATAGCAATCAGCCCCAGCATTTT. The chain has TRBV4-1 and TRBJ1-5; 7 positions match TRBD1. CDR1 and CDR2 (germline): MGHRA, YSYEKL. This CDR3 comprises 16 residues. V gave up 4 bases and J gave up 0 bases; unmatched junction bases: 6.

For this clone: Other DNA sequences of this sample code for an identical CDR3. This chain links TRBV12-3 or TRBV12-4 with TRBJ2-7; D gene uncertain. V lost 3 bases and J lost 5, with 5 bases in between. This CDR3 comprises 11 residues. CDR3 region: CASSFLDEQYF. The DNA for the CDR3 is TGTGCCAGCAGTTTTTTGGACGAGCAGTACTTC.

J is TRBJ2-1 and V is TRBV10-1; D remains unclear. Trimming took 4 bases from V and 9 from J, leaving 16 bases between them. Germline CDR1 is WNHNN and CDR2 is SYGVQD (reference sequence). This CDR3 contains 14 residues. CDR3 DNA sequence: TGCGCCAGCAGTGGGGAAATGAGCTCGGGTGAGCAGTTCTTC. Translation: CASSGEMSSGEQFF.

This chain links TRBV5-6 with TRBJ1-2; weak D call: TRBD1 (5 bases). Germline values: CDR1 SGHDT, CDR2 YYEEEE. V lost 6 bases and J lost 6, with 30 bases in between. The CDR3 runs to 18 residues. DNA for the CDR3: TGTGCCAGCAACTTATTGCTCCCGGGGCAAATGTATGACAATGGCTACACCTTC. Amino acids: CASNLLLPGQMYDNGYTF.

CDR3 loop: CASSSGNEQFF. As DNA, the CDR3 is TGTGCCAGCAGCTCCGGCAATGAGCAGTTCTTC. The V call is TRBV5-4, the J call TRBJ2-1; no definite D call. This CDR3 is built from 11 residues. Germline V gives CDR1 SGHNT, CDR2 YYREEE (reference sequence). V gave up 3 bases and J gave up 6 bases, with 4 bases separating them.

This clone was seen only once. CDR3 in DNA: TGTGCCAGTAGTCCAACACAGAACACTGAAGCTTTCTTT. Protein: CASSPTQNTEAFF. This sequence joins TRBV19 and TRBJ1-1, with no clear D. The V and J ends lost 5 bases and 1 base respectively, with 8 bases between them. CDR3 length: 13 amino acids. CDR1 LNHDA and CDR2 SQIVND come from the germline V gene (reference sequence).

V gene TRBV5-1 combines with J gene TRBJ1-5, with D possibly being TRBD1 (6 bases). V lost 0 bases to trimming and J lost 5 bases, with 12 bases between them. The CDR3 is made up of 15 amino acids. Germline CDR1 reads SGHRS; CDR2 reads YFSETQ. Written as DNA, the CDR3 is TGCGCCAGCAGCTTGGGTTGGGGGCCCGATCAGCCCCAGCATTTT. As protein: CASSLGWGPDQPQHF.

The chain is built from TRBV28 and TRBJ2-7; D may be TRBD2 (5 bases). Between the trimmed V and J ends, which lost 5 bases and 7 bases, there was a span of 18 bases. The germline V gene has CDR1 MDHEN and CDR2 SYDVKM. The CDR3 runs 14 residues. The CDR3, as DNA: TGTGCCAGCAGTCTCGGGAACTCTTTTATTGAGCAGTACTTC. The encoded protein is CASSLGNSFIEQYF.

The genes are TRBV4-3 and TRBJ1-2; 8 nucleotides match TRBD1. The junction had 5 bases not matched to a gene; V was cut back by 4 bases and J by 4 bases. CDR3 length: 14 amino acids. The germline V gene encodes CDR1 LGHNA and CDR2 YSLEER. CDR3 in amino acids: CASSLDRASYGYTF. Written as DNA, the CDR3 is TGCGCCAGCAGCCTGGACAGGGCAAGCTATGGCTACACCTTC.

A word on this clone: Compared with germline, one end of the junction differs, possibly owing to a read error. The chain employs TRBV4-3 and TRBJ1-4, with D unclear. CDR3 length equals 16 residues. Per germline, CDR1 LGHNA and CDR2 YSLEER. CDR3 loop: CASSQFAWKDNDKLFF. The CDR3 DNA sequence: TGCGCCAGCAGCCAATTCGCCTGGAAAGATAATGACAAACTGTTTTTT.

The chain uses TRBV7-2 and TRBJ1-4, with 7 bases that match TRBD1. The germline V gene encodes CDR1 SGHTA and CDR2 FQGNSA. V lost 2 bases and J lost 7; bases outside the gene matches: 4. This CDR3 region has 14 residues. The CDR3 DNA sequence: TGTGCCAGCAGCTTAAGAACAGGGGCTGAAAAACTGTTTTTT. Encoded protein: CASSLRTGAEKLFF.

This clone was counted a single time. J is TRBJ2-7 and V is TRBV6-5, with D possibly being TRBD1 or TRBD2 (5 bases each). Germline CDR1 MNHEY, CDR2 SVGAGI. This CDR3 comprises 13 residues. The V gene lost 7 bases and the J gene lost 3 bases, with 13 bases spanning the gap. The CDR3 DNA sequence: TGTGCCAGCATGATCTGGGGGAACTACGAGCAGTACTTC. It yields the protein CASMIWGNYEQYF.

The sample holds one count of this clone. The chain couples TRBV27 to TRBJ2-3; D is unresolved. The CDR3 contains 14 residues. In germline, CDR1 is MNHEY, CDR2 SMNVEV (reference sequence). V gave up 3 bases and J gave up 1 base, with 8 bases separating them. This CDR3 is CASSLVSGTDTQYF. CDR3 in DNA: TGTGCCAGCAGTTTGGTTAGTGGCACAGATACGCAGTATTTT.

This chain joins TRBV6-5 and TRBJ2-3; the D gene is possibly TRBD1 (6 bases). The CDR3 runs 15 residues. Looked up from germline, CDR1 is MNHEY and CDR2 is SVGAGI. The ends were cut back, 4 bases at V and 2 bases at J, with 13 bases in the middle. This CDR3 is CASSSRTDNTDTQYF. In DNA form, the CDR3 reads TGTGCCAGCAGTTCACGGACAGATAACACAGATACGCAGTATTTT.

V usage is TRBV12-3 or TRBV12-4 and J usage is TRBJ2-7; no definite D call. The length of the CDR3 is 11 residues. Trimming stripped 3 bases from V and 4 bases from J, with 4 bases between. DNA for the CDR3: TGTGCCAGCAGTTTGAAATACGAGCAGTACTTC. Translating it yields CASSLKYEQYF.

CDR3 DNA: TGTGCCAGCAGCGTAGAGGATTCTCCCTCCTACGAGCAGTACTTC. Translated: CASSVEDSPSYEQYF. V and J are TRBV9 and TRBJ2-7, with D hard to call. The CDR3 runs 15 residues. In germline, CDR1 is SGDLS, CDR2 YYNGEE. Deletions cut 0 bases from V and 0 bases from J, with 10 bases between.